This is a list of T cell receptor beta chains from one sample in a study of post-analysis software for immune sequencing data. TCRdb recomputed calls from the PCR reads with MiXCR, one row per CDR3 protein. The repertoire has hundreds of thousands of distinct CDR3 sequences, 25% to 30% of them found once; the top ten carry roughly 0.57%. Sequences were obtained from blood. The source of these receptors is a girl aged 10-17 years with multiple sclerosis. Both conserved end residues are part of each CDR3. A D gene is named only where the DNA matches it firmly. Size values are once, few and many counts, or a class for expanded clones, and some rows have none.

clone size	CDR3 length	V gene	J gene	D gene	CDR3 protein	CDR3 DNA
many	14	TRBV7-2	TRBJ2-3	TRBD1	CASSRTGGADTQYF	TGTGCCAGCAGCCGGACAGGGGGTGCAGATACGCAGTATTTT
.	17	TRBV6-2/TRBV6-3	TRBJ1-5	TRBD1	CASTDPGTGATNQPQHF	TGTGCCAGCACCGACCCCGGGACAGGGGCGACCAATCAGCCCCAGCATTTT
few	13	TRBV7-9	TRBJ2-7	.	CASSTRGGDEQYF	TGTGCCAGCAGCACAAGAGGAGGGGACGAGCAGTACTTC
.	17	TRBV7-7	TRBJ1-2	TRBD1	CASSLGDRGPTNYGYTF	TGTGCTAGCAGCTTGGGGGACAGGGGGCCCACTAACTATGGCTACACCTTC
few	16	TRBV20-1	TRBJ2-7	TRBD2	CSARGLASAPSYEQYF	TGCAGTGCTAGGGGACTAGCGAGCGCCCCCTCCTACGAGCAGTACTTC
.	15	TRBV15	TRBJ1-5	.	CATSREGASNQPQHF	TGTGCCACCAGCAGAGAAGGGGCTAGCAATCAGCCCCAGCATTTT
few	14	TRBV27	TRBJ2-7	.	CASTSSRVSYEQYF	TGTGCCAGCACCTCCTCCCGCGTCAGCTACGAGCAGTACTTC
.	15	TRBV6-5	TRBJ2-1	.	CASSTPGLPGNEQFF	TGTGCCAGCAGTACCCCCGGGCTCCCGGGCAATGAGCAGTTCTTC
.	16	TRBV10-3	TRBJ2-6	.	CAIMGRTNSGANVLTF	TGTGCCATCATGGGCAGAACTAACTCTGGGGCCAACGTCCTGACTTTC
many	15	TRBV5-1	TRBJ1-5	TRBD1	CASSLAGGGNQPQHF	TGTGCCAGCAGCTTAGCAGGGGGCGGCAATCAGCCCCAGCATTTT
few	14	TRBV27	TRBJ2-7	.	CASSLSLGGYEQYF	TGTGCCAGCAGTTTATCGCTCGGAGGTTACGAGCAGTACTTC
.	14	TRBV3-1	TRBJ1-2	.	CASSQVSGGLDYTF	TGTGCCAGCAGCCAAGTGTCGGGGGGCCTGGACTACACCTTC